Given below is one T cell receptor (beta chain) in context. The count of this clone is one. There is no known antigen for this receptor. There are no base qualities to consult, and no much larger clone falls within one base. These data come from a study of lymphopenia after photon versus proton radiotherapy (dated by TCRdb to about 2019). Regarding the research as a whole: In patients with gastrointestinal tumors who developed high-grade lymphopenia, the study compared the immunological effects of photon radiation therapy with those of proton radiation therapy. A cohort of roughly 18 patients with gastrointestinal tumors who received either photon or proton therapy and subsequently developed lymphopenia was included. The study aimed to characterize how the two radiation modalities differ in their impact on the immune system. What the work shows at the level of the full study, not this receptor alone: Relative stability during treatment was observed in proton-treated patients, whereas loss of naive T cells and TCR diversity and gain of effector/memory populations were observed in photon-treated patients. The survival association was assessed only in patients who died, and better survival with proton therapy was presented by the authors as a possibility rather than a demonstrated result. Once the lymphocyte count had reached its nadir, the repertoires of photon-treated patients showed oligoclonal expansion, particularly of CD8+ Temra cells, and this expansion drove the decline in diversity. Among patients across the cohort who died, overall survival time showed an inverse correlation with a larger post-nadir drop in TCR diversity.

The CDR3 runs 15 amino acids, cysteine and phenylalanine included. The DNA shown is the 45-base CDR3, in frame from base 1. V drops 0 bases and J drops 1 base, leaving 9 bases in between. For CDR1 and CDR2, the germline V gene lists ENHRY and SYGVKD. Receptor libraries were prepared by the immunoSEQ multiplex PCR assay. T cell repertoires were profiled by deep sequencing of rearranged TCR beta loci, alongside multiparametric flow cytometry. TCRdb holds this immuneACCESS table with in-frame rearrangements only. Some clones are missing; in checked studies, unresolved V genes explain under half, and the rest has no known cause. The sample yields about 17,000 clones; approximately 82% were counted once. In total, the top ten clones hold roughly 19% of the sample.

Sequencing was performed on peripheral blood, taken from a patient treated with proton-based radiotherapy. This sequence originates from a man in his 70s with pancreatic cancer. The rearrangement joined TRBV10-3 to TRBJ2-5; D gene: possibly TRBD1, on 6 matching bases. For the CDR3, the sequence is CAISESPQGQETQYF. The nucleotide sequence reads TGTGCCATCAGTGAGTCCCCACAGGGCCAAGAGACCCAGTACTTC.